This is a list of T cell receptor beta chains from one sample in a study of blood T cell repertoires in COVID-19. TCRdb keeps only in-frame clones here, not all; method: immunoSEQ multiplex PCR. The sample records 150,000 to 200,000 clones, 87% being singletons. Sequences were obtained from peripheral blood. The receptors were gathered from a woman between 18 and 29 years old who had recovered from COVID-19. The CDR3 runs from the conserved cysteine through the conserved F or W. D genes are given only for firm matches. The listing skips clone size in some rows; elsewhere it reads once, few, many or a size class.

J: TRBJ2-7
D: NA
V: TRBV15
size: NA
CDR3: CATSSPTGRFNEQYF
DNA: TGTGCCACCAGCAGCCCGACAGGGAGGTTCAACGAGCAGTACTTC

J: TRBJ2-5
D: NA
V: TRBV7-3
size: NA
CDR3: CASSIGGGSQETQYF
DNA: TGTGCCAGCAGCATCGGGGGAGGATCCCAAGAGACCCAGTACTTC

J: TRBJ1-5
D: TRBD1
V: TRBV11-2
size: NA
CDR3: CASSTGTGNQPQHF
DNA: TGTGCCAGCAGTACTGGGACAGGTAATCAGCCCCAGCATTTT

J: TRBJ2-1
D: TRBD1
V: TRBV6-1
size: NA
CDR3: CASSEILTGSYNEQFF
DNA: TGTGCCAGCAGTGAAATTCTGACAGGGAGCTACAATGAGCAGTTCTTC

J: TRBJ1-5
D: NA
V: TRBV7-6
size: NA
CDR3: CASSSSGNNQPQHF
DNA: TGTGCCAGCAGCTCTTCGGGAAACAATCAGCCCCAGCATTTT

J: TRBJ2-3
D: NA
V: TRBV4-3
size: NA
CDR3: CASSQVGGGGDTQYF
DNA: TGCGCCAGCAGCCAAGTAGGGGGGGGCGGAGATACGCAGTATTTT

J: TRBJ1-6
D: TRBD1
V: TRBV3-1/TRBV3-2
size: NA
CDR3: CASSRNPDRVPYSPLHF
DNA: TGTGCCAGCAGCCGGAACCCGGACAGGGTTCCCTATTCACCCCTCCACTTT

J: TRBJ1-5
D: NA
V: TRBV15
size: NA
CDR3: CATSRDWENYQPQHF
DNA: TGTGCCACCAGCAGAGATTGGGAGAATTATCAGCCCCAGCATTTT

J: TRBJ2-3
D: TRBD2
V: TRBV6-2/TRBV6-3
size: NA
CDR3: CASSTGLGGDTQYF
DNA: TGTGCCAGCAGTACCGGACTAGGAGGGGATACGCAGTATTTT

J: TRBJ1-2
D: TRBD1
V: TRBV6-5
size: NA
CDR3: CASTKDREYYGYTF
DNA: TGTGCCAGCACCAAGGACAGGGAGTACTATGGCTACACCTTC

J: TRBJ2-3
D: TRBD2
V: TRBV6-2/TRBV6-3
size: NA
CDR3: CASSSRLAGTTDTQYF
DNA: TGTGCCAGCAGTTCCCGACTAGCGGGGACCACAGATACGCAGTATTTT

J: TRBJ1-5
D: NA
V: TRBV6-6
size: NA
CDR3: CASSYPDNVNQPQHF
DNA: TGTGCCAGCAGTTACCCGGACAACGTCAATCAGCCCCAGCATTTT

J: TRBJ2-7
D: TRBD2
V: TRBV7-6
size: few
CDR3: CASSLVGGGSYEQYF
DNA: TGTGCCAGCAGCTTAGTTGGGGGGGGCTCCTACGAGCAGTACTTC

J: TRBJ2-1
D: TRBD1
V: TRBV27
size: few
CDR3: CASRTGAVNEQFF
DNA: TGTGCCAGCAGGACAGGGGCGGTGAATGAGCAGTTCTTC

J: TRBJ2-1
D: NA
V: TRBV2
size: NA
CDR3: CASSRRSTADEQFF
DNA: TGTGCCAGCAGTCGCCGTTCTACAGCGGATGAGCAGTTCTTC

J: TRBJ1-2
D: NA
V: TRBV5-1
size: once
CDR3: CASSLGQSYGYTF
DNA: TGCGCCAGCAGCTTGGGTCAGTCCTATGGCTACACCTTC